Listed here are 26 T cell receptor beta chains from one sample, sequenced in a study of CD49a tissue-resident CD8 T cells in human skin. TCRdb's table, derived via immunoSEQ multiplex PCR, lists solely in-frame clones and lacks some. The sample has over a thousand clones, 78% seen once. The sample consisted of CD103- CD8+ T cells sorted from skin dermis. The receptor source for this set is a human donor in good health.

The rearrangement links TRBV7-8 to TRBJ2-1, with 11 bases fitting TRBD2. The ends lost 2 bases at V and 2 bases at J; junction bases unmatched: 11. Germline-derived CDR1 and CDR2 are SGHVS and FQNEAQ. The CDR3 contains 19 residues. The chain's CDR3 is CASSLMPQLAGDPYNEQFF. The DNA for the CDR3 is TGTGCCAGCAGCTTAATGCCCCAACTAGCGGGGGATCCCTACAATGAGCAGTTCTTC.

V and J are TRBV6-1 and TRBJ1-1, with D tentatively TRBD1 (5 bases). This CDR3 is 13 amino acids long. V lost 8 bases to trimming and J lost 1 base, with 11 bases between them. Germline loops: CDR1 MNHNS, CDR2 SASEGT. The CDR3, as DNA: TGTGCCAGCGGTCGCAGGGAGAACACTGAAGCTTTCTTT. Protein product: CASGRRENTEAFF.

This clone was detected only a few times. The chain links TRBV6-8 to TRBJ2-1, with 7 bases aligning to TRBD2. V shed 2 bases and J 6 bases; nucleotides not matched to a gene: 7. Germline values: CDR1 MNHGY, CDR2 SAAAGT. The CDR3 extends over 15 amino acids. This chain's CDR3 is CASSYREESLNEQFF. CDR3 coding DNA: TGTGCCAGCAGTTACCGGGAGGAGTCCCTCAATGAGCAGTTCTTC.

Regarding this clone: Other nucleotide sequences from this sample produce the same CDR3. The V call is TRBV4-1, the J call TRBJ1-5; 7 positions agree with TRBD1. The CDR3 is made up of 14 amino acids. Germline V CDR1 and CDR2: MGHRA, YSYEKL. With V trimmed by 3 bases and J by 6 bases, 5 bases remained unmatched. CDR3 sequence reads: CASSHPQGSQPQHF. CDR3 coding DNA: TGCGCCAGCAGCCACCCACAGGGGAGTCAGCCCCAGCATTTT.

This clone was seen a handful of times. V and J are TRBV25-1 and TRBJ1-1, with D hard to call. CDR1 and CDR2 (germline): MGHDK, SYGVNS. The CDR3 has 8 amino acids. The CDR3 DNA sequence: TGTCGGAGTGGTGAAGCTTTCTTT. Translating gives CRSGEAFF. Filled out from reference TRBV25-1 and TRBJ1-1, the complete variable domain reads EADIYQTPRYLVIGTGKKITLECSQTMGHDKMYWYQQDPGMELHLIHYSYGVNSTEKGDLSSESTVSRIRTEHFPLTLESARPSHTSQYLCRSGEAFFGQGTRLTVV.

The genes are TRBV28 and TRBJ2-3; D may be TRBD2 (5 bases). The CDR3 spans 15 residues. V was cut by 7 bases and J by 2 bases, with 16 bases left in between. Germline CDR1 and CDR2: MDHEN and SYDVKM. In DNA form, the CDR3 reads TGTGCCAGCACGTTGACGGGGTCAACCACAGATACGCAGTATTTT. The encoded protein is CASTLTGSTTDTQYF.

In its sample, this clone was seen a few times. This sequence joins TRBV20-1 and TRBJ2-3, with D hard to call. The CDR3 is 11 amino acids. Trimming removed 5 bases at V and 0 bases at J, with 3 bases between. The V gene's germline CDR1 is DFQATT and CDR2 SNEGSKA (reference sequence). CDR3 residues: CSAGSTDTQYF. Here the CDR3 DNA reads TGCAGTGCTGGCAGCACAGATACGCAGTATTTT.

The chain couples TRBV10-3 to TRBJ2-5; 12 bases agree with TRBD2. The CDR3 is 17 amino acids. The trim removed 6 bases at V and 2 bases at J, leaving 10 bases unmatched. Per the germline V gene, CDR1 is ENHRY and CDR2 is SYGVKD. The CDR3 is CAIRGALAGGSQETQYF. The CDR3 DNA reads TGTGCCATCAGAGGAGCCCTAGCGGGGGGGAGTCAAGAGACCCAGTACTTC.

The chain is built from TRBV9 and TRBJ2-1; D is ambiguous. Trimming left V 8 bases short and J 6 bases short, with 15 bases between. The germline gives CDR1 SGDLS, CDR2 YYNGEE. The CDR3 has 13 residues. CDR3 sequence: CASSSQVANEQFF. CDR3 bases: TGTGCCAGTTCCTCCCAGGTGGCCAATGAGCAGTTCTTC.

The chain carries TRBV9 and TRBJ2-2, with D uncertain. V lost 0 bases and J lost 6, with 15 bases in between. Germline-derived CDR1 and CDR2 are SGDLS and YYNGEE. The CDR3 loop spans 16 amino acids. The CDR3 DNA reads TGTGCCAGCAGCGTAGGACTCACCTACACGGCCGGGGAGCTGTTTTTT. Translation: CASSVGLTYTAGELFF.

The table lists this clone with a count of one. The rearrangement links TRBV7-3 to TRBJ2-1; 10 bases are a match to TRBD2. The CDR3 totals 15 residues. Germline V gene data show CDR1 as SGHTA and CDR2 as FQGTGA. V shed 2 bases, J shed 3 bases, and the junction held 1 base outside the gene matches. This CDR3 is CASSLLAGDYNEQFF. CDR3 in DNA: TGTGCCAGCAGCTTACTAGCGGGGGACTACAATGAGCAGTTCTTC.

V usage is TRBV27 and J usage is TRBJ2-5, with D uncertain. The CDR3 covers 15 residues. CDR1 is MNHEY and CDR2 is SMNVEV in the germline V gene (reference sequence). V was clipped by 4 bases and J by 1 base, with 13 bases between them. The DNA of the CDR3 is TGTGCCAGCAGTTCATATCAGTCGTCCCAAGAGACCCAGTACTTC. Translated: CASSSYQSSQETQYF.

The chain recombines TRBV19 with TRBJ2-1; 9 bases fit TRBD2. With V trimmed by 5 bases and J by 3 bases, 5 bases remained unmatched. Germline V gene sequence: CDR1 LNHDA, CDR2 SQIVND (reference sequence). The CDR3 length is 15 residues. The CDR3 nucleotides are TGTGCCAGTAGTCCGCTAGCGGGACTCTACAATGAGCAGTTCTTC. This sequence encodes CASSPLAGLYNEQFF. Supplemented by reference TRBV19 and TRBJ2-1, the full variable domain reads DGGITQSPKYLFRKEGQNVTLSCEQNLNHDAMYWYRQDPGQGLRLIYYSQIVNDFQKGDIAEGYSVSREKKESFPLTVTSAQKNPTAFYLCASSPLAGLYNEQFFGPGTRLTVL.

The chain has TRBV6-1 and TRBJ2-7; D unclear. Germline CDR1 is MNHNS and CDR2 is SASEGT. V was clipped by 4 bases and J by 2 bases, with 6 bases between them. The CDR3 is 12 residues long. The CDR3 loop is CASSAGPYEQYV. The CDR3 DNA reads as TGTGCCAGCAGTGCGGGTCCCTACGAGCAGTACGTC.

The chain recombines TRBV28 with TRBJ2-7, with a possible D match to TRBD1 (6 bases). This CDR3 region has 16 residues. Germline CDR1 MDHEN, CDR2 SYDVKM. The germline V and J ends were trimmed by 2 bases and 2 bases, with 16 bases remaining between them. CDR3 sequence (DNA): TGTGCCAGCAGTTTAACCCTAGGACAGACGACCTACGAGCAGTACTTC. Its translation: CASSLTLGQTTYEQYF.

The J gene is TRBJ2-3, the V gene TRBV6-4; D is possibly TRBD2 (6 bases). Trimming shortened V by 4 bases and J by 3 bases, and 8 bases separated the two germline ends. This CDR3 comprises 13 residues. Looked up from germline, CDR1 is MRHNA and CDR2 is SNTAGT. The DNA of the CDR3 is TGTGCCAGCAGTGCGGGAGAGACAGATACGCAGTATTTT. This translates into CASSAGETDTQYF.

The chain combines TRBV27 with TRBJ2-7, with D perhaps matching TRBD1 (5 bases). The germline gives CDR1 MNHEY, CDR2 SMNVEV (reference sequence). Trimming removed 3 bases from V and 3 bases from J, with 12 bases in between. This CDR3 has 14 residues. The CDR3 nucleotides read TGTGCCAGCAGTTTTTTAGACAGTTTCTACGAGCAGTACTTC. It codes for CASSFLDSFYEQYF.

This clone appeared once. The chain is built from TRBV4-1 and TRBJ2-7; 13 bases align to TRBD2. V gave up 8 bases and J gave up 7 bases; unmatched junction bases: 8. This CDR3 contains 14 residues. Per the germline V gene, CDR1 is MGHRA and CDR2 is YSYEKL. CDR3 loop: CASGGLAGVGEQYF. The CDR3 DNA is TGCGCCAGCGGAGGACTAGCGGGAGTAGGAGAGCAGTACTTC.

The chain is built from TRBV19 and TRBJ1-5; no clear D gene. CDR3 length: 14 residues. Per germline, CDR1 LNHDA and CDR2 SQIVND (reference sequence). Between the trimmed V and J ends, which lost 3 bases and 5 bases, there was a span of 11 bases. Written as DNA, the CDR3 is TGTGCCAGTAGTATTTCCACAATTTATCAGCCCCAGCATTTT. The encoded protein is CASSISTIYQPQHF.

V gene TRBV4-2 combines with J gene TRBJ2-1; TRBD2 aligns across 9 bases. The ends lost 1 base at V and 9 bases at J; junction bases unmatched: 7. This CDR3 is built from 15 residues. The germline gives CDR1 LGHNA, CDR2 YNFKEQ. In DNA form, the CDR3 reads TGTGCCAGCAGCCAAGTAGTTCTAGCGGGGTCTGAGCAGTTCTTC. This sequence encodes CASSQVVLAGSEQFF.

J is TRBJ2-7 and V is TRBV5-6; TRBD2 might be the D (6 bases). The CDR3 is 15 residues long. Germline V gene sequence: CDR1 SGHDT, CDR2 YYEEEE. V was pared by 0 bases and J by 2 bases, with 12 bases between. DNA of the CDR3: TGTGCCAGCAGCTTGGGTGGGGGGTCTACCTACGAGCAGTACTTC. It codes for CASSLGGGSTYEQYF.

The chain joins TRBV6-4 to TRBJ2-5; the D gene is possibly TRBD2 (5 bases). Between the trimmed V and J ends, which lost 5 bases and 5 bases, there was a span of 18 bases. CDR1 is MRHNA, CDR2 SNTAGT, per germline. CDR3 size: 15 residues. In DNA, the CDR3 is TGTGCCAGCAGTCTCGGACTCCGGGGAAGCGAGACCCAGTACTTC. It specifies CASSLGLRGSETQYF.

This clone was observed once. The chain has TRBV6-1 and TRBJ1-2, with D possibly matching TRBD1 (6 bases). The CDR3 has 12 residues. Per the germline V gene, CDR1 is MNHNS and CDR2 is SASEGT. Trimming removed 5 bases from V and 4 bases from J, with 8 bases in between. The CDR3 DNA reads TGTGCCAGCAGTTTGGACAGCTATGGCTACACCTTC. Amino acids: CASSLDSYGYTF.

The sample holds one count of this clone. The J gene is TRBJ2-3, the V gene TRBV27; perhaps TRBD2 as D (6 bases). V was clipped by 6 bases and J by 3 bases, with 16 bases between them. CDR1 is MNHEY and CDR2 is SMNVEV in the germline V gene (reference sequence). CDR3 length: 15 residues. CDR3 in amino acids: CASSPGLPITDTQYF. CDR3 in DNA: TGTGCCAGCAGCCCGGGACTCCCCATTACAGATACGCAGTATTTT.

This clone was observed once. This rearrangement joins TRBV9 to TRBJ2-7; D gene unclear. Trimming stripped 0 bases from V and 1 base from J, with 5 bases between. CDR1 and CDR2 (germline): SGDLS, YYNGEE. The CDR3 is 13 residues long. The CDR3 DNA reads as TGTGCCAGCAGCGTAGACGGGTCCTACGAGCAGTACTTC. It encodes CASSVDGSYEQYF.

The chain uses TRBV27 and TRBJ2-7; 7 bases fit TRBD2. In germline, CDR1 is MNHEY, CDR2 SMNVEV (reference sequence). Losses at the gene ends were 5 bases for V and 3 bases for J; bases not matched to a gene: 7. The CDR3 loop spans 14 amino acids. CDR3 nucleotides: TGTGCCAGCAGTCTCAGCGGGAATAACTACGAGCAGTACTTC. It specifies CASSLSGNNYEQYF.